Listed here is a single T cell receptor beta chain. Its antigen remains unknown. This sample is drawn from a study of T cell responses to AZD1222 COVID-19 vaccine. Study outcomes and limitations: Unmutated variant regions reportedly attract nearly half of all spike-specific TCRs. In all cases, repertoires were sampled only after the peak T cell response. Donors were chiefly white British, with a greater number of females, and clonal diversity was perhaps underestimated. The span of vaccine-associated CD4 TCRs extended across spike, with dominance at 160-218 and 743-854.

Clones were sequenced by immunoSEQ multiplex PCR, and TCRdb holds only the in-frame ones, with some missing. The sample holds about 70,000 clones, approximately 86% seen once. The V gene's germline CDR1 is LGHNA and CDR2 YNFKEQ. V lost 0 bases and J 9 bases, leaving 9 bases between the germline ends. CDR3 length: 14 residues. J is TRBJ1-6 and V is TRBV4-2; D unclear. The sample here was peripheral blood, taken on day 0 of MenACWY control vaccination. This TCR was recovered from an adult in good health. Here the CDR3 DNA reads TGTGCCAGCAGCCAAGATGGGGTCGGTTCACCCCTCCACTTT. Its protein product is CASSQDGVGSPLHF.